This T cell receptor (beta chain) is drawn from a study of blood T cell repertoires in COVID-19 (dated by TCRdb to about 2020). Study-level background: Samples from collaborators originated in the United States, Italy and Spain and spanned both the acute and convalescent phases of COVID-19. The prospective study material was composed of cDNA or gDNA derived from T cells, B-cell-depleted T cells, or PBMCs. Deeply sampled blood TCRbeta repertoires from subjects exposed to, actively infected with, or recovered from COVID-19 were included in the dataset. A freely available public database, intended as a resource for researchers studying the immune response to SARS-CoV-2, is where the repertoires were released. Samples were obtained from the ongoing ImmuneRACE study (first 160 participants) and from about 1,300 subjects provided by 6 global collaborators. The sample metadata nearly always contained a de-identified subject ID, COVID-19 status, age in years and sex. HLA class I and class II types, where available, came from metadata supplied by the sample provider rather than from assay-based typing. Broad study findings and their caveats: The quantity of clinical and demographic metadata differed by source and by participant and was supplied without curation.

CDR3 length: 15 amino acids, cysteine to phenylalanine. The entry retains the CDR3 DNA only, 45 bases that are in frame from base 1. For CDR1 and CDR2, the germline V gene lists MGHRA and YSYEKL. The junction carries 13 bases between V and J, which are trimmed by 0 bases and 5 bases respectively. TCRbeta CDR3 regions were amplified from genomic DNA using the immunoSEQ Assay, a bias-controlled multiplex PCR. The published analysis was carried out like this. Within the assay, amplification of reference gene primers was used to estimate how many nucleated cells each sample contained. To quantify the absolute abundance of each unique TCRbeta CDR3 rearrangement, sequence reads were collapsed and filtered. For each sample, productive Simpson clonality was calculated as the square root of Simpson's diversity index over productive rearrangements. TCRdb obtained this table from immuneACCESS and retained in-frame rearrangements with V and J assigned. These tables miss some clones; where compared with another copy, unresolved V genes account for less than half of the shortfall, and the remainder is unexplained. V, J and clone size reflect that table, while D and trimming were determined from the DNA. In all, the sample holds 110,000 or so clones, and roughly 84% of those were seen once. The top ten constitute roughly 8.4% of the sample.

Another Seattle source contributed samples from volunteer blood donors who had recovered from COVID-19. Whole blood was collected in K2EDTA tubes by collaborating institutions according to the institutions' own protocols. For TCRbeta analysis, collaborators shipped samples in one of three forms: frozen whole blood, isolated PBMCs, or DNA extracted from either of those sample types. Remarks on this clone: What this receptor recognizes is not known. The record has no base qualities; no much larger clone is one base away.

Material for sequencing was peripheral blood. The TCR sequence derives from a woman in her sixties or seventies who had recovered from COVID-19. Recombination joined TRBV4-1 with TRBJ1-2; there is no confident call for the D gene. The CDR3 reads CASSQDPVSGYGYTF. Read as DNA, the sequence is TGCGCCAGCAGCCAAGATCCGGTATCGGGGTATGGCTACACCTTC.